There are many counts of the clone carrying this T cell receptor beta chain. What it recognizes is unknown. Trimming cost V 4 bases and J 3 bases; bases outside gene matches: 9. Germline V gene sequence: CDR1 MDHEN, CDR2 SYDVKM. This CDR3 region has 16 residues. This entry comes from a study of Graves' ophthalmopathy and Graves' hyperthyroidism. The TCR beta CDR3 regions underwent amplification from RNA transcripts. Following a first-round RT-PCR that used HTBI primers, a second-round multiplex PCR was carried out. TCRdb re-called the multiplex PCR reads with MiXCR, one entry per CDR3 protein. The data hold a few hundred thousand distinct CDR3 sequences, with around 21% observed a single time. General observations from the study: Cross-validated, the 13-signature model showed 87.88%/81.08% sensitivity/specificity, and 80%/75% in the test set.

Enrolled hyperthyroidism patients had a new diagnosis, a duration under 2 months, and an age of 18 to 65. The genes are TRBV28 and TRBJ2-7; TRBD1 matches at 10 bases. Sequencing was done on a sample of peripheral blood. The origin of this receptor is a young woman with stable Graves' hyperthyroidism. CDR3 in amino acids: CASSSRPGQGSYEQYF. CDR3 DNA: TGTGCCAGCAGTTCCCGCCCGGGACAGGGGAGCTACGAGCAGTACTTC.